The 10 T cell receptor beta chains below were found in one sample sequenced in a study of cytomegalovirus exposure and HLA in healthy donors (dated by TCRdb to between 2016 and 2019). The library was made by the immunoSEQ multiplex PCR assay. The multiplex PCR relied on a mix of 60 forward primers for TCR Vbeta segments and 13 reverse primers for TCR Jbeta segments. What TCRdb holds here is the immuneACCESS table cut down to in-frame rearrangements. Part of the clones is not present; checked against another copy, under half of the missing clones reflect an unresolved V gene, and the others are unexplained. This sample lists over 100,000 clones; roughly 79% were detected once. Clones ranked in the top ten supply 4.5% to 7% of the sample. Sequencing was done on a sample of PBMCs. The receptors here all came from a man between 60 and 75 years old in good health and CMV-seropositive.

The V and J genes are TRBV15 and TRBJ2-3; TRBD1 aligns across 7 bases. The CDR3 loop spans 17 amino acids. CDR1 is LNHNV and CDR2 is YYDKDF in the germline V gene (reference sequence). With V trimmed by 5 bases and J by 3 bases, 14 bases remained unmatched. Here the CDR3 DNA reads TGTGCCACCAGCTCACCAATGCAGGGCAGGGGGACAGATACGCAGTATTTT. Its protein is CATSSPMQGRGTDTQYF.

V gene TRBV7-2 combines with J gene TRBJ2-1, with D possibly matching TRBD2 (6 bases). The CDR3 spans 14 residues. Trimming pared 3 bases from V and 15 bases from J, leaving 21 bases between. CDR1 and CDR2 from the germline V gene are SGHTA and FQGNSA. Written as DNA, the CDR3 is TGTGCCAGCAGCTTCGCTAGGCGCGGGGTGGTTTGGTTCTTC. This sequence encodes CASSFARRGVVWFF.

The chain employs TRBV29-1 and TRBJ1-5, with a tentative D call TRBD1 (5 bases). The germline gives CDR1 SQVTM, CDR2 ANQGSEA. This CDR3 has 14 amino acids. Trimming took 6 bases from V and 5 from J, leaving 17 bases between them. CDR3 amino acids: CSVSERGVDQPQHF. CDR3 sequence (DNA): TGCAGCGTCTCCGAGCGGGGGGTAGATCAGCCCCAGCATTTT.

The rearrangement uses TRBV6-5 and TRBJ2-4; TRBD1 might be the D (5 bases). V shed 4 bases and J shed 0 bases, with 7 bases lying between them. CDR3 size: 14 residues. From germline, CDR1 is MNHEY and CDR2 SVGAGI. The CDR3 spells CASSSQGAKNIQYF. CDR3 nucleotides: TGTGCCAGCAGTTCTCAGGGAGCCAAAAACATTCAGTACTTC.

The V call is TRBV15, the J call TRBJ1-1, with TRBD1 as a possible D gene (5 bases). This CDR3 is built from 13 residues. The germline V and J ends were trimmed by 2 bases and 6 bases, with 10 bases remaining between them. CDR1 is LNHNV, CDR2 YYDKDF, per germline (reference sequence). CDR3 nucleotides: TGTGCCACCAGCAGAACAGGCGCCTCTGAAGCTTTCTTT. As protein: CATSRTGASEAFF.

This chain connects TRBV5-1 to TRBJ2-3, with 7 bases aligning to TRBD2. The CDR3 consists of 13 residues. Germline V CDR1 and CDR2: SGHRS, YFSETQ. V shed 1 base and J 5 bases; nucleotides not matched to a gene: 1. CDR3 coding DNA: TGCGCCAGCAGCTTGCGGGGGGAAGATACGCAGTATTTT. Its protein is CASSLRGEDTQYF.

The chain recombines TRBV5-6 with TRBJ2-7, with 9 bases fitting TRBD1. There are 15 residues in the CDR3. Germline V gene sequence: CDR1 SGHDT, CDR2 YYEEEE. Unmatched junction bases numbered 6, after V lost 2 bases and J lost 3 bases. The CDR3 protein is CASSLGDRVYYEQYF. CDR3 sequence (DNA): TGTGCCAGCAGCTTAGGGGACAGGGTCTACTACGAGCAGTACTTC.

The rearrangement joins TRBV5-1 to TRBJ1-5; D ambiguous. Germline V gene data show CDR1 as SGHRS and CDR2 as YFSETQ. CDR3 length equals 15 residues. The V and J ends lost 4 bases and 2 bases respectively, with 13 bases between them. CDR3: CASSMKREGNQPQHF. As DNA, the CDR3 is TGCGCCAGCAGCATGAAACGGGAAGGCAATCAGCCCCAGCATTTT.

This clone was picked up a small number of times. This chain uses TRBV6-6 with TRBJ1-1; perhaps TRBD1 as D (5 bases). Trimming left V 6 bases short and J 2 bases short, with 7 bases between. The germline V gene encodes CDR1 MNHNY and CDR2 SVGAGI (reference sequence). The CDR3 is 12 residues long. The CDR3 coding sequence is TGTGCCAGCAGCAGGGTTAACACTGAAGCTTTCTTT. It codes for CASSRVNTEAFF.

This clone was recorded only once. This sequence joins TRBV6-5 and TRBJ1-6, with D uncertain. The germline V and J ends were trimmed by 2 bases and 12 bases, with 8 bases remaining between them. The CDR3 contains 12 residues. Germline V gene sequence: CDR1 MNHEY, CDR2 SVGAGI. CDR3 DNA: TGTGCCAGCAGTTACCGTCGAGAACCCCTCCACTTT. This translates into CASSYRREPLHF.